This entry lists 12 T cell receptor beta chains sequenced from one sample in a study of vaccination effects on CD4 cells after COVID-19. Some clones are missing from TCRdb's copy, which holds only in-frame ones; the method was immunoSEQ multiplex PCR. This table has 50,000 to 60,000 clones, approximately 80% appearing once. No antigen has been identified for these receptors. Cells that had been cultured for approximately ten days were the source of isolated CD4+ T cells. Here the sequenced sample was CD4+ T cells from PBMCs cultured without peptide, taken before COVID-19 vaccination. Source of these receptors: a human donor who received a COVID-19 vaccine.

The V call is TRBV19, the J call TRBJ2-4; D not certain. This CDR3 contains 19 residues. Germline values: CDR1 LNHDA, CDR2 SQIVND (reference sequence). Trimming removed 3 bases from V and 0 bases from J, with 21 bases in between. The CDR3 loop reads CASSISRPTTSLAKNIQYF. The CDR3 DNA follows: TGTGCCAGTAGTATCTCCCGGCCGACCACCTCTCTAGCCAAAAACATTCAGTACTTC.

The chain recombines TRBV7-3 with TRBJ1-5; 7 bases align to TRBD1. The CDR3 runs 14 residues. The V gene end was trimmed by 5 bases and the J gene end by 7 bases; junction bases not matched to a gene: 8. Germline loops: CDR1 SGHTA, CDR2 FQGTGA. The CDR3 protein is CASSVQGVGQPQHF. The CDR3 bases are TGTGCCAGCAGCGTCCAGGGGGTCGGGCAGCCCCAGCATTTT.

The rearrangement links TRBV5-1 to TRBJ2-3; 8 bases fit TRBD2. The CDR3 length is 17 residues. Germline V gene data show CDR1 as SGHRS and CDR2 as YFSETQ. With 0 bases clipped from V and 6 bases from J, the junction kept 12 bases outside the gene matches. CDR3 region: CASSLAHTGGMADTQYF. CDR3 bases: TGCGCCAGCAGCTTGGCCCACACGGGGGGGATGGCGGATACGCAGTATTTT.

The CDR3 bases are TGTGCCAGCAGTGAAGTGCGCAAAAACATTCAGTACTTC. Amino acids: CASSEVRKNIQYF. V gene TRBV6-1 combines with J gene TRBJ2-4; D uncertain. The CDR3 consists of 13 residues. V lost 1 base and J lost 3, with 4 bases in between. Germline CDR1 and CDR2: MNHNS and SASEGT.

The V call is TRBV28, the J call TRBJ2-4; 9 nucleotides line up with TRBD1. The CDR3 has 14 amino acids. V lost 5 bases and J lost 6; bases outside the gene matches: 5. Germline V CDR1 and CDR2: MDHEN, SYDVKM. The CDR3 loop reads CASSPQTGGNIQYF. Written as DNA, the CDR3 is TGTGCCAGCAGTCCCCAGACAGGGGGAAACATTCAGTACTTC.

The genes are TRBV6-6 and TRBJ2-7, with D unresolved. CDR1 is MNHNY, CDR2 SVGAGI, per germline (reference sequence). V was trimmed by 5 bases and J by 3 bases, leaving 11 bases between them. The CDR3 extends over 13 amino acids. The CDR3 DNA reads TGTGCCAGCAGTGTCAGACCGGACTACGAGCAGTACGTC. This codes for CASSVRPDYEQYV.

The chain is built from TRBV10-3 and TRBJ2-5; TRBD2 aligns across 9 bases. With 3 bases clipped from V and 4 bases from J, the junction kept 6 bases outside the gene matches. The CDR3 is 15 residues long. Looked up from germline, CDR1 is ENHRY and CDR2 is SYGVKD. The CDR3 nucleotides are TGTGCCATCAGTGATCCCAGCGGGGGGAGAGAGACCCAGTACTTC. Its translation is CAISDPSGGRETQYF.

V and J are TRBV10-1 and TRBJ2-1, with TRBD1 matching over 8 bases. The CDR3 has 16 residues. V trimming: 3 bases; J trimming: 8 bases; junction bases outside the gene matches: 12. CDR1 and CDR2 from the germline V gene are WNHNN and SYGVQD (reference sequence). This CDR3 is CASSEGGRGRLDEQFF. The CDR3 region has the DNA TGCGCCAGCAGTGAAGGTGGCAGGGGGCGGTTGGATGAGCAGTTCTTC.

This chain joins TRBV5-1 and TRBJ1-2; D not certain. The CDR3 contains 16 residues. The germline V and J ends were trimmed by 2 bases and 4 bases, with 18 bases remaining between them. CDR1 SGHRS and CDR2 YFSETQ come from the germline V gene. The CDR3 DNA reads TGCGCCAGCAGCTTTTCGAGCGGTCAAAGCGCCTATGGCTACACCTTC. It codes for CASSFSSGQSAYGYTF.

This chain uses TRBV6-5 with TRBJ1-4; 9 bases agree with TRBD1. The CDR3 covers 14 residues. With V trimmed by 5 bases and J by 2 bases, 0 bases remained unmatched. CDR1 MNHEY and CDR2 SVGAGI come from the germline V gene. CDR3 amino acids: CASSTGGTNEKLFF. Here the CDR3 DNA reads TGTGCCAGCAGTACAGGGGGCACTAATGAAAAACTGTTTTTT.

The rearrangement joins TRBV12-3 or TRBV12-4 to TRBJ2-5, with D uncertain. CDR3 length equals 13 residues. V was trimmed by 3 bases and J by 5 bases, leaving 10 bases between them. The CDR3 loop reads CASSFAVRETQYF. The CDR3 DNA is TGTGCCAGCAGTTTTGCGGTTCGGGAGACCCAGTACTTC.

The J gene is TRBJ2-3, the V gene TRBV7-9; 14 positions agree with TRBD2. In germline, CDR1 is SEHNR, CDR2 FQNEAQ (reference sequence). The CDR3 consists of 19 residues. Losses at the gene ends were 1 base for V and 0 bases for J; bases not matched to a gene: 6. The CDR3 nucleotides are TGTGCCAGCAGCTTAGGACTAGCGGGGGGGAACACTAGCACAGATACGCAGTATTTT. It specifies CASSLGLAGGNTSTDTQYF.